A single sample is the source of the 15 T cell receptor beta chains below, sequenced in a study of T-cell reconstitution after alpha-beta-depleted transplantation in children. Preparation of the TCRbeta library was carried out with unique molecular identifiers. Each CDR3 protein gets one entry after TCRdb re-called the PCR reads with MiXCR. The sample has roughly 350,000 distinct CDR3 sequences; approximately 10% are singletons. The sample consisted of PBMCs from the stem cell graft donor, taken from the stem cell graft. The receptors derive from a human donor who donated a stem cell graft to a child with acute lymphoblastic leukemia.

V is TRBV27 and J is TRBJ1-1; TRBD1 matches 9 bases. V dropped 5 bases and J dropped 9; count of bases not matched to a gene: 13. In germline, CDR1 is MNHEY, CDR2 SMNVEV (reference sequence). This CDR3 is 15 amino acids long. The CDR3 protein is CASSLAGTGRGKAFF. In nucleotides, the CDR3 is TGTGCCAGCAGTCTGGCGGGGACAGGGAGGGGGAAAGCTTTCTTT.

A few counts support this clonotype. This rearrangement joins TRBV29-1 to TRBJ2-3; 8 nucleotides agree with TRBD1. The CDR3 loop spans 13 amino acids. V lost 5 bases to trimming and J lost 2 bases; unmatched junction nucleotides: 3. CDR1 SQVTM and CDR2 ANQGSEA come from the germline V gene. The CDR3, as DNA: TGCAGCGTTCGACAGGGGAACACAGATACGCAGTATTTT. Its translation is CSVRQGNTDTQYF.

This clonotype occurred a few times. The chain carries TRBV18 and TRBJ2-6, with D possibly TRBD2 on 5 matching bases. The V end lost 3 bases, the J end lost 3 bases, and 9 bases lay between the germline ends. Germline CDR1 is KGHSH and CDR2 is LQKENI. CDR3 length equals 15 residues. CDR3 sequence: CASSPAAGGANVLTF. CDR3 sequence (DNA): TGTGCCAGCTCACCGGCGGCGGGTGGGGCCAACGTCCTGACTTTC.

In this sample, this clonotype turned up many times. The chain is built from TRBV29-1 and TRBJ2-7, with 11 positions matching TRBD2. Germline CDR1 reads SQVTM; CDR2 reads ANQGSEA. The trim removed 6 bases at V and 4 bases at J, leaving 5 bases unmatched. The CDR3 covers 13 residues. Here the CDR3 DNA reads TGCAGCGTCATAGCGGGAGGGACATACGAGCAGTACTTC. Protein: CSVIAGGTYEQYF.

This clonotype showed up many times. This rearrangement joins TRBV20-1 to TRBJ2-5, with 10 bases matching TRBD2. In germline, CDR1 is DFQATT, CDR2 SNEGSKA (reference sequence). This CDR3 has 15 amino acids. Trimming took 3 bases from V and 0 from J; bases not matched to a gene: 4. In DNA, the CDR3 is TGCAGTGCTAGTCGGACTAGCGGAAACCAAGAGACCCAGTACTTC. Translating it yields CSASRTSGNQETQYF.

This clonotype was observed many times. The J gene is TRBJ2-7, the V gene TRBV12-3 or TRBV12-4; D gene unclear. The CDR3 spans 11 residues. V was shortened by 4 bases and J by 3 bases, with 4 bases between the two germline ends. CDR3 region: CASSSDYEQYF. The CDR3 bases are TGTGCCAGCAGTTCCGACTACGAGCAGTACTTC.

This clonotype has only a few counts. The CDR3 protein is CASSQDHRDTQYF. Here the CDR3 DNA reads TGTGCCAGCAGCCAAGACCACCGGGATACGCAGTATTTT. The chain is built from TRBV4-2 and TRBJ2-3; no clear D. The CDR3 length is 13 residues. In germline, CDR1 is LGHNA, CDR2 YNFKEQ. V lost 0 bases to trimming and J lost 6 bases, with 7 bases between them.

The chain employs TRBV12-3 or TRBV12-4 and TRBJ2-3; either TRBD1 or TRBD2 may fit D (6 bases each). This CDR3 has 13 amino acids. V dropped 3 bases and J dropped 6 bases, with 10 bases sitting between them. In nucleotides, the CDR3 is TGTGCCAGCAGTTTCCAGGGGAGGGATACGCAGTATTTT. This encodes CASSFQGRDTQYF.

The CDR3 reads CASSGTWNEQFF. CDR3 nucleotide sequence: TGTGCCAGCAGCGGTACCTGGAATGAGCAGTTCTTC. This chain links TRBV9 with TRBJ2-1, with no clear D. The CDR3 runs 12 residues. The germline V and J ends were trimmed by 3 bases and 7 bases, with 8 bases remaining between them. The germline V gene encodes CDR1 SGDLS and CDR2 YYNGEE.

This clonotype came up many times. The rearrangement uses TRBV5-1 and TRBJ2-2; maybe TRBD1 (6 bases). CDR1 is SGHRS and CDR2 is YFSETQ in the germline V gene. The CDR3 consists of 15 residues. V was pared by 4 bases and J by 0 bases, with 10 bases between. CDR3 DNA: TGCGCCAGCAGCCCCCGGACAGCGAACACCGGGGAGCTGTTTTTT. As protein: CASSPRTANTGELFF. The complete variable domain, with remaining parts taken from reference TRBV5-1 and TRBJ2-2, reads KAGVTQTPRYLIKTRGQQVTLSCSPISGHRSVSWYQQTPGQGLQFLFEYFSETQRNKGNFPGRFSGRQFSNSRSEMNVSTLELGDSALYLCASSPRTANTGELFFGEGSRLTVL.

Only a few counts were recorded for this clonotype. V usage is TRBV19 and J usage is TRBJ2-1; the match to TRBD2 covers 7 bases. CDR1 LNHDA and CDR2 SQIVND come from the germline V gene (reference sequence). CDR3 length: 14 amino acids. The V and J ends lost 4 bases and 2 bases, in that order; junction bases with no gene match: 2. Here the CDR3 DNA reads TGTGCCAGTAGTACTAGCGGCACCTACAATGAGCAGTTCTTC. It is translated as CASSTSGTYNEQFF. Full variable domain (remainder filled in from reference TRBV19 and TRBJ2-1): DGGITQSPKYLFRKEGQNVTLSCEQNLNHDAMYWYRQDPGQGLRLIYYSQIVNDFQKGDIAEGYSVSREKKESFPLTVTSAQKNPTAFYLCASSTSGTYNEQFFGPGTRLTVL.

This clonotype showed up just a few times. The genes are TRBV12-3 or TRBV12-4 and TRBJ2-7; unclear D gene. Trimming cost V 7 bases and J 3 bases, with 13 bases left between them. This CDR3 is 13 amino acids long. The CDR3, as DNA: TGTGCCAGCACCGTCTCGGTAGACTACGAGCAGTACTTC. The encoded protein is CASTVSVDYEQYF.

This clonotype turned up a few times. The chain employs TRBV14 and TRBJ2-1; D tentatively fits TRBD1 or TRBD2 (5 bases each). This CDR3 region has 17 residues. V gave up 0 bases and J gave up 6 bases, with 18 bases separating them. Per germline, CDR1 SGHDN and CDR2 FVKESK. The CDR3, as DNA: TGTGCCAGCAGCCAAGATGGGAGCAGGGTCGCCTTCAATGAGCAGTTCTTC. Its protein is CASSQDGSRVAFNEQFF.

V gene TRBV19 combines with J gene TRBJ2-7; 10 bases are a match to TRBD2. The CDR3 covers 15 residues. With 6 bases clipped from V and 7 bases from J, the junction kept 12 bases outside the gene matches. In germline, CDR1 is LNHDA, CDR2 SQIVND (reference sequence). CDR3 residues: CASRRTSGFAGEQYF. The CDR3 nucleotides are TGTGCCAGTAGGCGGACTAGCGGTTTTGCTGGAGAGCAGTACTTC. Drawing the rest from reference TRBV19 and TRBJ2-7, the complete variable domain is DGGITQSPKYLFRKEGQNVTLSCEQNLNHDAMYWYRQDPGQGLRLIYYSQIVNDFQKGDIAEGYSVSREKKESFPLTVTSAQKNPTAFYLCASRRTSGFAGEQYFGPGTRLTVT.

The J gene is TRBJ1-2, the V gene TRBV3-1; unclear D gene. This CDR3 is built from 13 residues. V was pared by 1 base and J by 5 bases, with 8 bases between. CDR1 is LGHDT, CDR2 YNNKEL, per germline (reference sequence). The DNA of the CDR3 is TGTGCCAGCAGCCAAGCCTTGGGATATGGCTACACCTTC. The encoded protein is CASSQALGYGYTF.